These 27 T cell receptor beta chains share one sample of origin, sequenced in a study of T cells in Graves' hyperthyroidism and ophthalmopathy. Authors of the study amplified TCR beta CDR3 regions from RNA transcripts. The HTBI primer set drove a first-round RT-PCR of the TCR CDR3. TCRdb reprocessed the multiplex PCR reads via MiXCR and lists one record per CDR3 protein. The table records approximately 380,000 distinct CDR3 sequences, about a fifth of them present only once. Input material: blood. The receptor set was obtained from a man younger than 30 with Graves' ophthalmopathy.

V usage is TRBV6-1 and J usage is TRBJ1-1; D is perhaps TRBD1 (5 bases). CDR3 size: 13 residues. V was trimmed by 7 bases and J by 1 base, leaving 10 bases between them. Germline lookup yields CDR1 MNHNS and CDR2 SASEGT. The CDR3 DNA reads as TGTGCCAGCATGGGGCACCCGAACACTGAAGCTTTCTTT. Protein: CASMGHPNTEAFF.

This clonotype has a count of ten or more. In DNA, the CDR3 is TGCGCCAGCAGCTTGGCCGGGACAGGGTCCACTGAAGCTTTCTTT. This codes for CASSLAGTGSTEAFF. The rearrangement links TRBV5-1 to TRBJ1-1; the match to TRBD1 covers 9 bases. V was clipped by 0 bases and J by 4 bases; unmatched bases: 4. The length of the CDR3 is 15 residues. From germline, CDR1 is SGHRS and CDR2 YFSETQ.

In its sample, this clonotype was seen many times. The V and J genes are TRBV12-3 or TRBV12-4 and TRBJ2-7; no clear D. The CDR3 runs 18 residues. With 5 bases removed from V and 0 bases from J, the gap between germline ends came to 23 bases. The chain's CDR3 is CASSPDAWVGDSSYEQYF. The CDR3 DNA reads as TGTGCCAGCAGTCCCGATGCTTGGGTAGGCGATTCCTCCTACGAGCAGTACTTC.

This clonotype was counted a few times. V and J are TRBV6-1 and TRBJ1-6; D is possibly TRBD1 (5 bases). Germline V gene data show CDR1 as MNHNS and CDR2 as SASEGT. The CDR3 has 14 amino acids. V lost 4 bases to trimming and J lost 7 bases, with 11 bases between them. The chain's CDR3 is CASSGTGVNSPLHF. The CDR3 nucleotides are TGTGCCAGCAGTGGGACGGGGGTGAATTCACCCCTCCACTTT.

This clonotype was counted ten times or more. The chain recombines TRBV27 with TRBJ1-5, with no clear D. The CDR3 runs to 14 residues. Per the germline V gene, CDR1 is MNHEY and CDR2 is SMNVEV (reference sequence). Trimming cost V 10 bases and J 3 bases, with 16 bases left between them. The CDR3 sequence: CATRGLFANQPQHF. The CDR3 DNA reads TGTGCCACCCGAGGCCTTTTCGCCAATCAGCCCCAGCATTTT.

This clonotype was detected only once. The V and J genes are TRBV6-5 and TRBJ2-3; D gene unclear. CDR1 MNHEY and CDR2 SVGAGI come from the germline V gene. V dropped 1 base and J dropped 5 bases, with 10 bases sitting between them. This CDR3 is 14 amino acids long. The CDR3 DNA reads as TGTGCCAGCAGTTACTTGAGCCGCGGAGATACGCAGTATTTT. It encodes CASSYLSRGDTQYF.

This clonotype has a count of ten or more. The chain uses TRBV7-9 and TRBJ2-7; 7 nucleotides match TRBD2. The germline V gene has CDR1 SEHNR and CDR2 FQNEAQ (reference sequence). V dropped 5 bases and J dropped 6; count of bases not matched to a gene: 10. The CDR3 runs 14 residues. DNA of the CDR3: TGTGCCAGCAGCCCGGCGGGGGTGGGTCTCGAGCAGTACTTC. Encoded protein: CASSPAGVGLEQYF.

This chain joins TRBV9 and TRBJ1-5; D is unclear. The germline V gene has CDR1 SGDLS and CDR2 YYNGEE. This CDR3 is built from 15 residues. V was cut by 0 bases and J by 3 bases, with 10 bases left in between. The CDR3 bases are TGTGCCAGCAGCGTAGATGGAGGGCCCAATCAGCCCCAGCATTTT. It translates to CASSVDGGPNQPQHF.

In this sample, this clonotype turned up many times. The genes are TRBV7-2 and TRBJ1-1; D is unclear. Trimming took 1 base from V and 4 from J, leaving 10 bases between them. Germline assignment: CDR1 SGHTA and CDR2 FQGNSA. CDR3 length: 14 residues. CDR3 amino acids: CASSLERWGTEAFF. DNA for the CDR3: TGTGCCAGCAGCTTAGAGCGGTGGGGCACTGAAGCTTTCTTT.

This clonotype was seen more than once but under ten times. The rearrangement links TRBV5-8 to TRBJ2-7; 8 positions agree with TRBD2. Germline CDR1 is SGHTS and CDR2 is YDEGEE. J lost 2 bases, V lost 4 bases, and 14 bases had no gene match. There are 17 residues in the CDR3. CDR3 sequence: CASSAELHGGATYEQYF. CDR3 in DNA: TGTGCCAGCAGCGCCGAGCTTCACGGGGGGGCTACCTACGAGCAGTACTTC.

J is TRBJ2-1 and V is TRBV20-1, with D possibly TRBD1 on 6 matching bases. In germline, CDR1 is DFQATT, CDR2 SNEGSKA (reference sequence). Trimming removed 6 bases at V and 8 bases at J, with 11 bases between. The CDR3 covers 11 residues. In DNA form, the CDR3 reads TGCAGTGCGCGCAGGGGCGATGAGCAGTTCTTC. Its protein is CSARRGDEQFF.

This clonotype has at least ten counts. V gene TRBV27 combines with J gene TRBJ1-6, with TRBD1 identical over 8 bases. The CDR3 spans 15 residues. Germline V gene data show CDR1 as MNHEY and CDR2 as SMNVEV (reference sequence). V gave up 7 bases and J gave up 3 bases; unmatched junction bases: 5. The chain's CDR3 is CASTSGQVYNSPLHF. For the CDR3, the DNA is TGTGCCAGCACCTCGGGACAGGTCTATAATTCACCCCTCCACTTT.

Written as DNA, the CDR3 is TGTGCCAGCAGCTTAGGGGCAGTGGGGTATGTGGAGACCCAGTACTTC. Translating gives CASSLGAVGYVETQYF. V is TRBV7-9 and J is TRBJ2-5; D unresolved. Trimming took off 1 base at V and 5 bases at J, with 17 bases between the two ends. Per germline, CDR1 SEHNR and CDR2 FQNEAQ (reference sequence). The CDR3 totals 16 residues.

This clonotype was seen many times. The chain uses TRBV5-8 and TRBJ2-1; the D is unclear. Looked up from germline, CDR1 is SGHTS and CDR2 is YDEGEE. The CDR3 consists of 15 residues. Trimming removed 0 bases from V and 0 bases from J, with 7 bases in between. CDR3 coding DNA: TGTGCCAGCAGCTTGGGGGTTATCTCCTACAATGAGCAGTTCTTC. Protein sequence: CASSLGVISYNEQFF.

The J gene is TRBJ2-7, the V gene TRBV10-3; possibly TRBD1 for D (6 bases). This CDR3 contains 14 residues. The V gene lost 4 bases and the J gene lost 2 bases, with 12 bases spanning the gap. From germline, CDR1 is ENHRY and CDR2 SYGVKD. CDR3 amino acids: CAISGKGVAYEQYF. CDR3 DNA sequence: TGTGCCATCAGTGGAAAGGGGGTAGCCTACGAGCAGTACTTC.

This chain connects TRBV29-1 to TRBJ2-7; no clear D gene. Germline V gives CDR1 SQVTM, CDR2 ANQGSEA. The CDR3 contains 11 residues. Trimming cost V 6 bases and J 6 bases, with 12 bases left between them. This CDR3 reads CSVQGSAEQYF. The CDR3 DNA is TGCAGCGTGCAAGGGTCCGCCGAGCAGTACTTC.

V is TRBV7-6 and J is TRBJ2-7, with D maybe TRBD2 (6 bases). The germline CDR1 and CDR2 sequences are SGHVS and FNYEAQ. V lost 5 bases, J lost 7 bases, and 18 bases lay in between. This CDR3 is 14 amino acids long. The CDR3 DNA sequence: TGTGCCAGCAGCCCCGGGGGATCCTGGACTGAGCAGTACTTC. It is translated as CASSPGGSWTEQYF.

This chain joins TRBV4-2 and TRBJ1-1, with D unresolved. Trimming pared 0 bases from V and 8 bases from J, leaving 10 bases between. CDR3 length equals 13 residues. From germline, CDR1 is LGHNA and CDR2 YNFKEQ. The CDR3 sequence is CASSQDLGREAFF. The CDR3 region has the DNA TGTGCCAGCAGCCAAGATTTAGGCAGAGAAGCTTTCTTT.

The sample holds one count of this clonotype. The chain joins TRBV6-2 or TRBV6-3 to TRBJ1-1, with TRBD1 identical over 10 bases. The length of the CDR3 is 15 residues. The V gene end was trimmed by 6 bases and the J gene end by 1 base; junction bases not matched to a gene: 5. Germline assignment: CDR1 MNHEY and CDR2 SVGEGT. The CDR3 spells CASSGGQGTNTEAFF. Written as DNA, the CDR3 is TGTGCCAGCAGCGGGGGACAGGGGACGAACACTGAAGCTTTCTTT.

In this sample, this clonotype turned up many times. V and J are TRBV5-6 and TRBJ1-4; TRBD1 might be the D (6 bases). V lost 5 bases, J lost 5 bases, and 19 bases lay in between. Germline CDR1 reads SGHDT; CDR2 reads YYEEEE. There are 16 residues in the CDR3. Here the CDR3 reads CASSQFLGGLNEKLFF. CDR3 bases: TGTGCCAGCAGTCAATTCCTAGGGGGGCTAAATGAAAAACTGTTTTTT.

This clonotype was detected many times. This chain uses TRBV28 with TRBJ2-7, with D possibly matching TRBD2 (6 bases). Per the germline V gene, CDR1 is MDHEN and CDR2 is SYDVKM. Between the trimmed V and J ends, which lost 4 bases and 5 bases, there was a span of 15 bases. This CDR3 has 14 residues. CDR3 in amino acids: CASSSVEGWDEQYF. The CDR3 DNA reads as TGTGCCAGCAGTTCCGTGGAGGGTTGGGACGAGCAGTACTTC.

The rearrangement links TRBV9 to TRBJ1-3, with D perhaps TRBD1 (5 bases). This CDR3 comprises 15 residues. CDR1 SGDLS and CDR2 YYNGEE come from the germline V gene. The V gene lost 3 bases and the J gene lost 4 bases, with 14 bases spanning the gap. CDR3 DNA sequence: TGTGCCAGCAGCGCCCCTCTATCAGGGGGAAACACCATATATTTT. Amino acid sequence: CASSAPLSGGNTIYF.

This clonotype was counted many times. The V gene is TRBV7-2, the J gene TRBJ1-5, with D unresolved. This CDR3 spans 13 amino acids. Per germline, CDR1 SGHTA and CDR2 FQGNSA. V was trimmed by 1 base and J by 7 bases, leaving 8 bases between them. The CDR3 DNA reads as TGTGCCAGCAGCTTAGTTTCCGAGCAGCCCCAGCATTTT. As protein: CASSLVSEQPQHF.

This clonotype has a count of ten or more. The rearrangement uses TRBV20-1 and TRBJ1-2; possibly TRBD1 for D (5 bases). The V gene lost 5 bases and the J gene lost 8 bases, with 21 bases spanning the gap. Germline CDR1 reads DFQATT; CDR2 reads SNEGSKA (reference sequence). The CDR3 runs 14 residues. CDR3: CSAGDGPKAKGYTF. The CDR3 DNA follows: TGCAGTGCTGGGGACGGTCCTAAAGCGAAGGGCTACACCTTC.

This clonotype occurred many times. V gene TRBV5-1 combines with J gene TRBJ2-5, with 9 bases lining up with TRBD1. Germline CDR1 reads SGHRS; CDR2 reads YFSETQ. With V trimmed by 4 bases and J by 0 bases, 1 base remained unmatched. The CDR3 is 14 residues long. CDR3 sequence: CASSRTGDQETQYF. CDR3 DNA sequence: TGCGCCAGCAGCCGGACAGGGGACCAAGAGACCCAGTACTTC.

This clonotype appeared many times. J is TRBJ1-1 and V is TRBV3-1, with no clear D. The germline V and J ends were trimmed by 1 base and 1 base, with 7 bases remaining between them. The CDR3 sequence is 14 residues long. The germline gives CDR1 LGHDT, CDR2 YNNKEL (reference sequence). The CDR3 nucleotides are TGTGCCAGCAGCCAAGGGCACGCGAACACTGAAGCTTTCTTT. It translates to CASSQGHANTEAFF.

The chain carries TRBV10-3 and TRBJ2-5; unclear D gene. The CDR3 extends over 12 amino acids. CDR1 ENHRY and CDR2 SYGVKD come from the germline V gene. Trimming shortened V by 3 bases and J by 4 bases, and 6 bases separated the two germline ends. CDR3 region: CAISDVRETQYF. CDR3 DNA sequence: TGTGCCATCAGTGATGTACGAGAGACCCAGTACTTC.